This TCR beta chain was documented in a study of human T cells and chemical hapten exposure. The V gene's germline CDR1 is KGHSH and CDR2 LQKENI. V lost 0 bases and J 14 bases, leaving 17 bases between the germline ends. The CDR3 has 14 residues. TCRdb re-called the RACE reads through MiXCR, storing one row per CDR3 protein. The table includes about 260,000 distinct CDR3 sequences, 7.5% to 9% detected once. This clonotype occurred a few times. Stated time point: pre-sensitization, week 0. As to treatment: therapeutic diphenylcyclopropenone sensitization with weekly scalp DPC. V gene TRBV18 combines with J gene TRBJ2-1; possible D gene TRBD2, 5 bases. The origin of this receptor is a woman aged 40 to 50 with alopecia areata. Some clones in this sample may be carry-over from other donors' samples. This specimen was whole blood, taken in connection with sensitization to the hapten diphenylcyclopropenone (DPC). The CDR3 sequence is CASSPPTLADMEFF. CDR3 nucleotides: TGTGCCAGCTCACCACCGACGCTAGCAGATATGGAGTTCTTC. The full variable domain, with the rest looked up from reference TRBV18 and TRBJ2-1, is NAGVMQNPRHLVRRRGQEARLRCSPMKGHSHVYWYRQLPEEGLKFMVYLQKENIIDESGMPKERFSAEFPKEGPSILRIQQVVRGDSAAYFCASSPPTLADMEFFGPGTRLTVL.